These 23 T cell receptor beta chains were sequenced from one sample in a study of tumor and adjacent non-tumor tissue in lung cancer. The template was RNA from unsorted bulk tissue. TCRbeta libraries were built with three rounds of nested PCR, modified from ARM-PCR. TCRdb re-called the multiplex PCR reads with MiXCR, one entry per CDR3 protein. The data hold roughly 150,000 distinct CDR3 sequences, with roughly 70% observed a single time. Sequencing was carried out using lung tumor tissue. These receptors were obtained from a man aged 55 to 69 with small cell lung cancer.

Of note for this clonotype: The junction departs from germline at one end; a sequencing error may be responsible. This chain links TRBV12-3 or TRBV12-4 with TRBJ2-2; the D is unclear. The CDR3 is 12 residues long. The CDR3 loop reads CSSSFYTGELFF. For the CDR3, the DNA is TGTTCCAGCAGTTTTTATACCGGGGAGCTGTTTTTT.

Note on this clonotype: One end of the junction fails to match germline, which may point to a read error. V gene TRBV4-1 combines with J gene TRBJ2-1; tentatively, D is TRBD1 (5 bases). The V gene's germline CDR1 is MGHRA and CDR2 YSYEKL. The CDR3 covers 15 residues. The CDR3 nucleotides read TGCGCCAGCAGCCAAGAGGACAAGGGATACAATGAGCAATTCTTC. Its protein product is CASSQEDKGYNEQFF.

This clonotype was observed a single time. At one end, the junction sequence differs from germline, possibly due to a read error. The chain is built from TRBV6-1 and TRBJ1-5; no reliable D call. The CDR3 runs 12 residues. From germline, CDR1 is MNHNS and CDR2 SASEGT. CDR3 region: CASRLWNQPRHF. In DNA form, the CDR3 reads TGTGCCAGCAGGTTATGGAATCAGCCCCGGCATTTT.

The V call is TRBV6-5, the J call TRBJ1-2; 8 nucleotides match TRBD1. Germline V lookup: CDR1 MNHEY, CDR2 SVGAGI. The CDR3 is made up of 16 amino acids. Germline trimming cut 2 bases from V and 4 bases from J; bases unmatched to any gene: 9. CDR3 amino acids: CASSYVIVTGAYGYTF. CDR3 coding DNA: TGTGCCAGCAGTTACGTAATCGTGACAGGGGCCTATGGCTACACCTTC.

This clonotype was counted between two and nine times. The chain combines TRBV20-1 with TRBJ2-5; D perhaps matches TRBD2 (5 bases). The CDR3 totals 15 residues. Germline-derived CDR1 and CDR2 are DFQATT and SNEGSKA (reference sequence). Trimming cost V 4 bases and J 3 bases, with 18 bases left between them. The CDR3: CSANQRRALKETQYF. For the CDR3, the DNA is TGCAGTGCTAATCAGCGGAGAGCTTTAAAAGAGACCCAGTACTTC.

The chain's CDR3 is CASSLVGGGTIQETQYF. CDR3 bases: TGTGCCAGCAGCCTCGTGGGGGGGGGGACAATTCAAGAGACCCAGTACTTC. V is TRBV4-2 and J is TRBJ2-5; D is perhaps TRBD2 (7 bases). Deletions cut 4 bases from V and 2 bases from J, with 20 bases between. CDR3 length equals 17 residues. Germline V gene sequence: CDR1 LGHNA, CDR2 YNFKEQ.

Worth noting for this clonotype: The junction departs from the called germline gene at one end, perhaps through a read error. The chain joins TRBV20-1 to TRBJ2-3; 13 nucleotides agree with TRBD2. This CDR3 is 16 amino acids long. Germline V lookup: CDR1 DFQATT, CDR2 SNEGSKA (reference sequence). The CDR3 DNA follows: TGCAGTCCTAGGGGACTAGCGGGGACTAGCACAGATACGCAGTATTTT. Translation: CSPRGLAGTSTDTQYF.

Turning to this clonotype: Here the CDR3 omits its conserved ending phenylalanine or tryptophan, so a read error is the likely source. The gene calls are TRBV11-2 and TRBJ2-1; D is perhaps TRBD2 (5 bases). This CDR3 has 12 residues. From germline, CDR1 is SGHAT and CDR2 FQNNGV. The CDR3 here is CVNSRGRNEQFL. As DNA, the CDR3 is TGTGTCAACTCCCGAGGGCGGAATGAGCAGTTCTTA.

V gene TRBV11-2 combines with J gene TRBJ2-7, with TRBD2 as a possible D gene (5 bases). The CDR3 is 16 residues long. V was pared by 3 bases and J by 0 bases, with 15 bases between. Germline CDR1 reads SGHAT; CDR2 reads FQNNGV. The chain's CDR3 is CASSFAPGLHSYEQYF. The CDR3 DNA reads TGTGCCAGCAGCTTTGCGCCGGGATTACACTCCTACGAGCAGTACTTC.

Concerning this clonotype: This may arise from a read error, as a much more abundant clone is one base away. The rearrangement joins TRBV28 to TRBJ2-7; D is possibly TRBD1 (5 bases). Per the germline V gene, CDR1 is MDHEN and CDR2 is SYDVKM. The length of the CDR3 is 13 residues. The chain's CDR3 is CTSSLLGPHEQYF. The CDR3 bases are TGTACCAGCAGTTTATTGGGGCCGCACGAGCAGTACTTC.

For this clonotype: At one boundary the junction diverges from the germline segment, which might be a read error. CDR3 nucleotide sequence: TGTGCCAGCAGCCCCGGGCATACCTGGTTGGACACCAGGGAGCTGTTTTTT. Amino acid sequence: CASSPGHTWLDTRELFF. V usage is TRBV5-4 and J usage is TRBJ2-2, with D possibly matching TRBD1 (5 bases). The germline gives CDR1 SGHNT, CDR2 YYREEE (reference sequence). The CDR3 sequence is 17 residues long.

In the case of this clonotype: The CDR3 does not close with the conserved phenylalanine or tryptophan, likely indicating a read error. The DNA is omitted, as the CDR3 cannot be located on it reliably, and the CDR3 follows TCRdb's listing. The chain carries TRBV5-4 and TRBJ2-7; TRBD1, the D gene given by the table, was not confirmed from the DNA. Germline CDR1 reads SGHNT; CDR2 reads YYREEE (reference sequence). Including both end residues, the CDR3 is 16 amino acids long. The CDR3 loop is CASSLSYGQGPNEQYL.

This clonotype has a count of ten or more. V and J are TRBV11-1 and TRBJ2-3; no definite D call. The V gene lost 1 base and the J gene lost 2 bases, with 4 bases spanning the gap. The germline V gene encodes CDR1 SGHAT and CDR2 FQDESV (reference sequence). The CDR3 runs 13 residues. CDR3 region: CASSLGLTDTQYF. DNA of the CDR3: TGTGCCAGCAGCTTAGGCCTCACAGATACGCAGTATTTT.

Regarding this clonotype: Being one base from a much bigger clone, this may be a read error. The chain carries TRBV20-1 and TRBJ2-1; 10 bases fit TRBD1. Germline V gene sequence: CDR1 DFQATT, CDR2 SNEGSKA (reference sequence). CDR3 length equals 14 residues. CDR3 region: CTAGTGVEKDEQFF. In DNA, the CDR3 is TGCACTGCTGGGACAGGGGTAGAAAAGGATGAGCAGTTCTTC.

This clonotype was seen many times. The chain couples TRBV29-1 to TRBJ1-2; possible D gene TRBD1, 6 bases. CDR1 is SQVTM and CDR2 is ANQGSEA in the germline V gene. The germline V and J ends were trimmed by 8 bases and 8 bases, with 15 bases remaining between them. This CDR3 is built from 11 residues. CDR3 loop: CSSRGGGGYTF. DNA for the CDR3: TGCAGCTCTCGAGGAGGGGGGGGCTACACCTTC.

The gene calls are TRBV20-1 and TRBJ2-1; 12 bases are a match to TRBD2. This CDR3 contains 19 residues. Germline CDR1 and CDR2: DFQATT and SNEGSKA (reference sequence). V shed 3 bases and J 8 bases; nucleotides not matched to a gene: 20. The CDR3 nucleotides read TGCAGTGCTAGGACCCCGGGGCATGGGACTAGCGGGCGTATGGATGAGCAGTTCTTC. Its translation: CSARTPGHGTSGRMDEQFF.

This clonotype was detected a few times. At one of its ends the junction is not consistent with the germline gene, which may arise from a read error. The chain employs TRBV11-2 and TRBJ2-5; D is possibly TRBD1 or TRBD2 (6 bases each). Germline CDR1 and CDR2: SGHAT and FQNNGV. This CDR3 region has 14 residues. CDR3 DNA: TGTGCCAACAGCTTAGTTCGGGGGCGGGAGACCCAGTACTTC. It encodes CANSLVRGRETQYF.

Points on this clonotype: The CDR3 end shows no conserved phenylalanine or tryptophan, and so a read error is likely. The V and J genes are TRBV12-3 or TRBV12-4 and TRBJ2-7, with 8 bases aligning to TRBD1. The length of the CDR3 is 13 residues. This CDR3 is CVSSRQGRYEQYL. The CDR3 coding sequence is TGTGTCAGCAGCCGACAGGGGAGGTACGAGCAGTACTTA.

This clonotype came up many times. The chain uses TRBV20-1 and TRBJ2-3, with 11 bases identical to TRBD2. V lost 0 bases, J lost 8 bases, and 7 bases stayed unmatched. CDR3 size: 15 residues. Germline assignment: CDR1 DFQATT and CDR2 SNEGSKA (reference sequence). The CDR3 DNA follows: TGCAGTGCTAGAGAAACTAGCGGGAGAGGAGGTACGCAGTATTTT. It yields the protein CSARETSGRGGTQYF.

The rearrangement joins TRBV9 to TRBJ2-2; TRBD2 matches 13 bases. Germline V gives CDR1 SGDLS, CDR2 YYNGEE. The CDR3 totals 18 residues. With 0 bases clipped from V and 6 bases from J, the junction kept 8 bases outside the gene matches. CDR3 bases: TGTGCCAGCAGCGTAGACGGACTAGCGGGAGTGAGGGCCGGGGAGCTGTTTTTT. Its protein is CASSVDGLAGVRAGELFF.

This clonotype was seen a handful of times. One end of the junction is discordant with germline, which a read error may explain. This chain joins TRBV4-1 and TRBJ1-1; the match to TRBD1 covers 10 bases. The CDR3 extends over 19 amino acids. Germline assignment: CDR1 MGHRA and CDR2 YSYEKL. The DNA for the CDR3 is TGCTCCAGCAGCCAAGCTCCCCCGGGACAGGGGAAAAGGAACACTGAAGCTTTCTTT. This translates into CSSSQAPPGQGKRNTEAFF.

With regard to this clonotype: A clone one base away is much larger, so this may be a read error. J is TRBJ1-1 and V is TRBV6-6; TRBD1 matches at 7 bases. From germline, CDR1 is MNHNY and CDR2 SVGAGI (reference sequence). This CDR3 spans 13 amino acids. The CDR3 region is CGSKYQGEAEAFF. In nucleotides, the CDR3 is TGTGGCAGCAAATATCAGGGGGAGGCTGAAGCTTTCTTT.

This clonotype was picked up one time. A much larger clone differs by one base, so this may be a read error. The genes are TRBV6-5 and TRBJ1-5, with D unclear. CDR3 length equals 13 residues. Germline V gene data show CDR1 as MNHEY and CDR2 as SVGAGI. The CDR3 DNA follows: TGTGCCAACAGTTCCGGGGTGTTACAGCCCCAGCATTTT. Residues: CANSSGVLQPQHF.